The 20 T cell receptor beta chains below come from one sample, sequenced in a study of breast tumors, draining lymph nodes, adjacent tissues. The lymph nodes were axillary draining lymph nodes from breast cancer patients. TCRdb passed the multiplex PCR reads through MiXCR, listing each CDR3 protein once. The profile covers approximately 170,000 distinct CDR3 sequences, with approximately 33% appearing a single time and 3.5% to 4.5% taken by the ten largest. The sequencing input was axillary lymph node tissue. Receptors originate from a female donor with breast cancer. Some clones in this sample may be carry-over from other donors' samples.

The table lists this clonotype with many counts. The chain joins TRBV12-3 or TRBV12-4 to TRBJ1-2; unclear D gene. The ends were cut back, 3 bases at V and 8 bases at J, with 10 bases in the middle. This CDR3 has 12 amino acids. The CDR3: CASSFQTEGYTF. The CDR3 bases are TGTGCCAGCAGTTTTCAAACAGAAGGCTACACCTTC.

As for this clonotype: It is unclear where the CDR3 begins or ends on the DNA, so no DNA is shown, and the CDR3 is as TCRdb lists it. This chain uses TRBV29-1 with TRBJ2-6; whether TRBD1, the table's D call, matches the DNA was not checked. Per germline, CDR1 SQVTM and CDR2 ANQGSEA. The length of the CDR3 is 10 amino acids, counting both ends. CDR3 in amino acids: CSVGGGTEAF.

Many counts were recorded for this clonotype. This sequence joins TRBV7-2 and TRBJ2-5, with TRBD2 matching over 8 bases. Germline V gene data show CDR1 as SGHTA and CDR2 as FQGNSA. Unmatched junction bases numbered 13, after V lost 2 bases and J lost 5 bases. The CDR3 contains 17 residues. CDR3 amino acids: CASSLRAGAGGVETQYF. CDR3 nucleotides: TGTGCCAGCAGCTTACGTGCCGGGGCGGGGGGAGTGGAGACCCAGTACTTC. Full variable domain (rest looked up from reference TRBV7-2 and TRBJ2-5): GAGVSQSPSNKVTEKGKDVELRCDPISGHTALYWYRQSLGQGLEFLIYFQGNSAPDKSGLPSDRFSAERTGGSVSTLTIQRTQQEDSAVYLCASSLRAGAGGVETQYFGPGTRLLVL.

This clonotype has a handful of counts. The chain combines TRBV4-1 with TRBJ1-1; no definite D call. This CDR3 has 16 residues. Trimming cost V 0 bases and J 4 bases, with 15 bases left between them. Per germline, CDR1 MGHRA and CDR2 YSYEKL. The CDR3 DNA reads TGCGCCAGCAGCCAAGAAGAGGTCGGTCAGAGCACTGAAGCTTTCTTT. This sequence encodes CASSQEEVGQSTEAFF.

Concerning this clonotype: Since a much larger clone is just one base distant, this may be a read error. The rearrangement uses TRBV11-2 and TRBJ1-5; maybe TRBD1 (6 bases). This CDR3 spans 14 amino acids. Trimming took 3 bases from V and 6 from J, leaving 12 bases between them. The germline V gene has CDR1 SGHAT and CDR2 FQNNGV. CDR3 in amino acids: CASSLAGAAQPQHF. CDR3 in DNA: TGTGCCAGCAGCTTGGCAGGGGCCGCTCAGCCCCAGCATTTT.

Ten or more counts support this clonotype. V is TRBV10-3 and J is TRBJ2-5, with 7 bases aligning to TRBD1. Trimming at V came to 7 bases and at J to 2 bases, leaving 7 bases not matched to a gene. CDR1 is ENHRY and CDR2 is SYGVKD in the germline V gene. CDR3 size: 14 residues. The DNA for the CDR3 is TGTGCCATCATACAAGGGACAGCTCAAGAGACCCAGTACTTC. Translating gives CAIIQGTAQETQYF.

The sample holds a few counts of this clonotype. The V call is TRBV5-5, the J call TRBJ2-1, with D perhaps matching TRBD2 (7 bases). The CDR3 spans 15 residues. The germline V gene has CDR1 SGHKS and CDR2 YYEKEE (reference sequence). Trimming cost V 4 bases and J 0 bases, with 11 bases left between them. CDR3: CASSPRGASYNEQFF. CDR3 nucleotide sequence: TGTGCCAGCAGCCCACGGGGGGCCTCCTACAATGAGCAGTTCTTC.

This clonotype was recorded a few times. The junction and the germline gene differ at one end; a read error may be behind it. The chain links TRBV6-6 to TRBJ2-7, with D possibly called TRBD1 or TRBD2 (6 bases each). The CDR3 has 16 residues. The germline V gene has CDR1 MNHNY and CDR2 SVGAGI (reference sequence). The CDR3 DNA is TGTGCCAGCAGTCACTCGAGTAGGGGGAGGTCGAACGAGCAGTACTTC. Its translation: CASSHSSRGRSNEQYF.

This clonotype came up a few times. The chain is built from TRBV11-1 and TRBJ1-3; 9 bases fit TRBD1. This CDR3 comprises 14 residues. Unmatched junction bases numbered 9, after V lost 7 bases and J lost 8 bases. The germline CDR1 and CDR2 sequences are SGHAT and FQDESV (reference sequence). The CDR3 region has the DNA TGTGCCAGCACCAGGACAGGGGACCGCGACACCATATATTTT. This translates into CASTRTGDRDTIYF.

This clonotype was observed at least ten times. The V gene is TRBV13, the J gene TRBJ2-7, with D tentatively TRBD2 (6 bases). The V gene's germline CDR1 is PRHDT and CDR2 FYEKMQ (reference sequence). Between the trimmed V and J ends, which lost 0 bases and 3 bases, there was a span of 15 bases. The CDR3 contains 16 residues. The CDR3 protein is CASSLGIGGYVYEQYF. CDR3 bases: TGTGCCAGCAGCTTAGGCATTGGGGGGTATGTCTACGAGCAGTACTTC. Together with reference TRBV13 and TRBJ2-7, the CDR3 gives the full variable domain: AAGVIQSPRHLIKEKRETATLKCYPIPRHDTVYWYQQGPGQDPQFLISFYEKMQSDKGSIPDRFSAQQFSDYHSELNMSSLELGDSALYFCASSLGIGGYVYEQYFGPGTRLTVT.

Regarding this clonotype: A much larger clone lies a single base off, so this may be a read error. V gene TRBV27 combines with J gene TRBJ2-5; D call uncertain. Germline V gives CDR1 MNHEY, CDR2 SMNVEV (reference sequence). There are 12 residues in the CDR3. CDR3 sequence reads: CASTEPKETQCF. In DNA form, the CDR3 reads TGTGCCAGCACCGAGCCCAAAGAGACCCAGTGCTTC.

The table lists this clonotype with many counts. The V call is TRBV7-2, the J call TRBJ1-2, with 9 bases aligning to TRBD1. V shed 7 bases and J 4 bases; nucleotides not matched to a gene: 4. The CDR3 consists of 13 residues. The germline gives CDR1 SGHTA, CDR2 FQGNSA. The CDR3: CASNTGGSYGYTF. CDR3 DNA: TGTGCCAGCAACACAGGGGGCAGCTATGGCTACACCTTC. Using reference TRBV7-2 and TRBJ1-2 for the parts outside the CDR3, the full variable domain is GAGVSQSPSNKVTEKGKDVELRCDPISGHTALYWYRQSLGQGLEFLIYFQGNSAPDKSGLPSDRFSAERTGGSVSTLTIQRTQQEDSAVYLCASNTGGSYGYTFGSGTRLTVV.

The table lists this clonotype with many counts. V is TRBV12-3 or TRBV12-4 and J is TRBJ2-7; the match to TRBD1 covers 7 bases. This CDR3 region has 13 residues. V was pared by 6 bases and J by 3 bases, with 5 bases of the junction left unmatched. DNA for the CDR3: TGTGCCAGCAGCCAGGGACAGCACTACGAGCAGTACTTC. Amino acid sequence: CASSQGQHYEQYF.

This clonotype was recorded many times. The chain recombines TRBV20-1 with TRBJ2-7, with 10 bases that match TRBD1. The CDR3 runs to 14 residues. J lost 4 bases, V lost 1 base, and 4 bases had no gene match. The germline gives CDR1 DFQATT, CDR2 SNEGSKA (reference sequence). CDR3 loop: CSARVGTGDYEQYF. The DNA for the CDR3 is TGCAGTGCTAGAGTCGGGACAGGGGATTACGAGCAGTACTTC.

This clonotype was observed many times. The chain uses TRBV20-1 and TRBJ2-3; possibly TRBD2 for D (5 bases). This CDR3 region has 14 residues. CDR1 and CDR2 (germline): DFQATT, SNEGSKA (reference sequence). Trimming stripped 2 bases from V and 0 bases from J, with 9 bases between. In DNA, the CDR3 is TGCAGTGCTAGAACTAGGATTAGCACAGATACGCAGTATTTT. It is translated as CSARTRISTDTQYF.

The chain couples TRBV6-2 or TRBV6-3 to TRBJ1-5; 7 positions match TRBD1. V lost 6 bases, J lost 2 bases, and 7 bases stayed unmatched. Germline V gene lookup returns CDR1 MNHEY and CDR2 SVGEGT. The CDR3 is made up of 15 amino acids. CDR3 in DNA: TGTGCCAGCAGCTTTCACAGGGGCGGCAATCAGCCCCAGCATTTT. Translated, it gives CASSFHRGGNQPQHF.

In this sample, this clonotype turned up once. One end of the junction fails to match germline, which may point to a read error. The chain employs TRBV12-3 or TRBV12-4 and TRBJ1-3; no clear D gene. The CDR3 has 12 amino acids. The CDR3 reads CASSPAGSTIYF. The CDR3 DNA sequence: TGTGCCAGCAGTCCCGCCGGAAGCACCATATATTTT.

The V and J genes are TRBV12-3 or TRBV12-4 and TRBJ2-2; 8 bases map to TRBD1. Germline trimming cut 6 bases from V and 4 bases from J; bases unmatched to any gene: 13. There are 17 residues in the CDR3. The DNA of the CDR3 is TGTGCCAGCAGCACCGGACAGGGTGGGGGCTCCACCGGGGAGCTGTTTTTT. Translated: CASSTGQGGGSTGELFF.

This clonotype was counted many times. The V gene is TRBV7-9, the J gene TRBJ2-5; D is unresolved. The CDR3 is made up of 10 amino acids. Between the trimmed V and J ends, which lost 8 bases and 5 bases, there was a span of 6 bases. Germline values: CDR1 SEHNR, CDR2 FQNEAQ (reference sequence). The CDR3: CASGWETQYF. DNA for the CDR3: TGTGCCAGCGGATGGGAGACCCAGTACTTC.

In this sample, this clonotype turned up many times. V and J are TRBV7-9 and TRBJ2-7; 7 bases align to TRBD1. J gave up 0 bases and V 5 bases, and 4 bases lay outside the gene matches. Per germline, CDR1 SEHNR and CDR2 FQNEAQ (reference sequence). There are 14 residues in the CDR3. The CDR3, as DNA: TGTGCCAGCAGCCCCGGGACAGTCTCCTACGAGCAGTACTTC. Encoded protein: CASSPGTVSYEQYF.